The next 10 T cell receptor beta chains were all read from a single sample in a study of blood T cell repertoires in COVID-19. Data came from immunoSEQ multiplex PCR; TCRdb stores just in-frame clones and leaves some out. The sample lists about 400,000 clones, nearly 90% occurring once. The sample was PBMCs or T cells enriched from blood (not recorded which). The receptors were gathered from a woman aged 18-29 years with acute COVID-19.

The rearrangement uses TRBV24-1 and TRBJ1-6; 7 bases align to TRBD1. The CDR3 consists of 14 residues. The V gene's germline CDR1 is KGHDR and CDR2 SFDVKD. The V segment lost 8 bases and the J segment 4 bases; nucleotides outside the gene matches: 4. The CDR3 DNA sequence: TGTGCCACCACCAGGGGGAAATATAATTCACCCCTCCACTTT. Residues: CATTRGKYNSPLHF.

V and J are TRBV2 and TRBJ1-6; tentative D call: TRBD1 (5 bases). In germline, CDR1 is SNHLY, CDR2 FYNNEI. This CDR3 comprises 16 residues. Between the trimmed V and J ends, which lost 6 bases and 0 bases, there was a span of 12 bases. CDR3 DNA sequence: TGTGCCAGCAGACAGGACGGAAGCTCCTATAATTCACCCCTCCACTTT. This translates into CASRQDGSSYNSPLHF.

The chain uses TRBV9 and TRBJ2-5, with D possibly matching TRBD2 (5 bases). Trimming left V 0 bases short and J 4 bases short, with 10 bases between. The CDR3 loop spans 14 amino acids. Germline V gives CDR1 SGDLS, CDR2 YYNGEE. Here the CDR3 DNA reads TGTGCCAGCAGCGTAGCGGGATACGGAGAGACCCAGTACTTC. Its translation: CASSVAGYGETQYF. Based on the CDR3 plus reference TRBV9 and TRBJ2-5, the full variable domain is DSGVTQTPKHLITATGQRVTLRCSPRSGDLSVYWYQQSLDQGLQFLIQYYNGEERAKGNILERFSAQQFPDLHSELNLSSLELGDSALYFCASSVAGYGETQYFGPGTRLLVL.

This chain links TRBV29-1 with TRBJ2-5; the D gene is possibly TRBD1 (5 bases). Germline V lookup: CDR1 SQVTM, CDR2 ANQGSEA. This CDR3 has 11 residues. V was shortened by 4 bases and J by 8 bases, with 11 bases between the two germline ends. For the CDR3, the DNA is TGCAGCGTTGGGAAAGGGGTCACCCAGTACTTC. It translates to CSVGKGVTQYF.

The chain uses TRBV29-1 and TRBJ1-3; D might be TRBD1 (5 bases). V was cut by 7 bases and J by 0 bases, with 13 bases left in between. This CDR3 contains 14 residues. Germline CDR1 reads SQVTM; CDR2 reads ANQGSEA. The CDR3: CSGVGGISGNTIYF. CDR3 sequence (DNA): TGCAGCGGCGTGGGGGGGATCTCTGGAAACACCATATATTTT. The full variable domain, with the rest looked up from reference TRBV29-1 and TRBJ1-3, is SAVISQKPSRDICQRGTSLTIQCQVDSQVTMMFWYRQQPGQSLTLIATANQGSEATYESGFVIDKFPISRPNLTFSTLTVSNMSPEDSSIYLCSGVGGISGNTIYFGEGSWLTVV.

This sequence joins TRBV9 and TRBJ1-3, with TRBD1 matching 9 bases. V shed 4 bases, J shed 0 bases, and the junction held 8 bases outside the gene matches. The CDR3 length is 17 residues. Germline CDR1 and CDR2: SGDLS and YYNGEE. The CDR3 here is CASSLGQGTHSGNTIYF. CDR3 sequence (DNA): TGTGCCAGCAGCTTAGGACAGGGGACACACTCTGGAAACACCATATATTTT.

The chain joins TRBV30 to TRBJ1-4; D uncertain. This CDR3 is 15 amino acids long. Trimming took off 0 bases at V and 5 bases at J, with 13 bases between the two ends. CDR1 and CDR2 (germline): GTSNPN, SVGIG (reference sequence). CDR3 loop: CAWSVNIGRNEKLFF. The CDR3, as DNA: TGTGCCTGGAGTGTAAATATAGGGAGGAATGAAAAACTGTTTTTT.

This clone was seen only once. V usage is TRBV6-1 and J usage is TRBJ2-2; the D is unclear. Germline loops: CDR1 MNHNS, CDR2 SASEGT. The germline V and J ends were trimmed by 1 base and 7 bases, with 7 bases remaining between them. This CDR3 region has 13 residues. The CDR3 protein is CASSEVNSGELFF. The CDR3 DNA follows: TGTGCCAGCAGTGAAGTAAATAGCGGGGAGCTGTTTTTT.

This CDR3 reads CASSVAGGGTDTQYF. The CDR3 region has the DNA TGTGCCAGCAGTGTAGCGGGAGGTGGGACAGATACGCAGTATTTT. This rearrangement joins TRBV28 to TRBJ2-3, with 10 nucleotides matching TRBD2. Unmatched junction bases numbered 5, after V lost 5 bases and J lost 3 bases. Germline CDR1 and CDR2: MDHEN and SYDVKM. CDR3 length: 15 amino acids. The full variable domain, completed using reference TRBV28 and TRBJ2-3, is DVKVTQSSRYLVKRTGEKVFLECVQDMDHENMFWYRQDPGLGLRLIYFSYDVKMKEKGDIPEGYSVSREKKERFSLILESASTNQTSMYLCASSVAGGGTDTQYFGPGTRLTVL.

On this clone: Mismatch with germline at one junction end may stem from a read error. The chain uses TRBV28 and TRBJ2-1; 11 nucleotides agree with TRBD2. Germline CDR1 is MDHEN and CDR2 is SYDVKM. The CDR3 spans 14 residues. The CDR3 DNA reads TGTGCCAGCAGTTTATCCCACACTAGCGGGAGTTGGGTCTTC. Its translation is CASSLSHTSGSWVF. Variable domain in full (rest from reference TRBV28 and TRBJ2-1): DVKVTQSSRYLVKRTGEKVFLECVQDMDHENMFWYRQDPGLGLRLIYFSYDVKMKEKGDIPEGYSVSREKKERFSLILESASTNQTSMYLCASSLSHTSGSWVFGPGTRLTVL.